This is a list of T cell receptor beta chains from one sample in a study of cytomegalovirus exposure and HLA in healthy donors. Some clones are missing from TCRdb's copy, which holds only in-frame ones; the method was immunoSEQ multiplex PCR. Of about 130,000 clones listed, approximately 79% are singletons. Sequences were obtained from PBMCs. These receptors were taken from a man between 18 and 29 years old in good health and CMV-seropositive. CDR3s include the opening cysteine and the closing phenylalanine or tryptophan. D genes are given only for firm matches. Only some rows state a clone size, as once, few, many or a class for expanded clones.

>NA|TRBJ2-7|TRBD1|TRBV7-9
TGTGCCAGCGGACAGTCCGGGACAGGGGTCGAGCAGTACTTC
CASGQSGTGVEQYF
>NA|TRBJ2-7|TRBD1|TRBV28
TGTGCCAGCAGTTTCCGCCCAGGACCCGACAGGGACTCCTACGAGCAGTACTTC
CASSFRPGPDRDSYEQYF
>NA|TRBJ1-1|NA|TRBV2
TGTGCCAGCAGTGAAGAGAGTAACACTGAAGCTTTCTTT
CASSEESNTEAFF
>few|TRBJ1-1|TRBD1|TRBV19
TGTGCCAGTAGTCGACAGGGGATAGGCACTGAAGCTTTCTTT
CASSRQGIGTEAFF
>NA|TRBJ2-3|TRBD2|TRBV5-1
TGCGCCAGCAGCTTTGGTAGCGGGGGAGGAGATACGCAGTATTTT
CASSFGSGGGDTQYF
>NA|TRBJ2-7|TRBD1|TRBV28
TGTGCCAGCAGTCTGGACAGGATTAGCTCCTACGAGCAGTACTTC
CASSLDRISSYEQYF
>few|TRBJ1-1|TRBD1|TRBV5-6
TGTGCCAGCAGCTTGATCGCAGGGGGGAACACTGAAGCTTTCTTT
CASSLIAGGNTEAFF
>NA|TRBJ2-1|TRBD1|TRBV7-9
TGTGCCAGCAGCTTGGTGACAGGGGCAGGCCCCGAGCAGTTCTTC
CASSLVTGAGPEQFF
>few|TRBJ1-1|NA|TRBV28
TGTGCCAGCAGTCTCACAGGGATAATGAACACTGAAGCTTTCTTT
CASSLTGIMNTEAFF
>NA|TRBJ1-2|NA|TRBV4-2
TGTGCCAGCAGCCGAAGGGAGGGTGGGGGCGCAAGGTATGGCTACACCTTC
CASSRREGGGARYGYTF
>NA|TRBJ2-7|NA|TRBV6-5
TGTGCCACCAGACTCCGCAGGGCCTACGAGCAGTACTTC
CATRLRRAYEQYF
>few|TRBJ2-7|TRBD2|TRBV4-3
TGCGCCAGCAGTTTCTTACTAGCGGAATCGACCGAGCAGTACTTC
CASSFLLAESTEQYF
>NA|TRBJ1-1|NA|TRBV19
TGTGCCAGTAGTATCGTTTACAGGAGCACTGAAGCTTTCTTT
CASSIVYRSTEAFF
>NA|TRBJ2-3|TRBD2|TRBV28
TGTGCCAGCAGCCAACTAGCGGGAGGCACAGATACGCAGTATTTT
CASSQLAGGTDTQYF
>NA|TRBJ1-1|TRBD1|TRBV5-4
TGTGCCAGCAGCTTAGGGACAGGGGGCCGAGGCACTGAAGCTTTCTTT
CASSLGTGGRGTEAFF
>NA|TRBJ2-2|TRBD2|TRBV4-2
TGTGCCAGCAGCCAAGCGCGGGGGGATGCGAACACCGGGGAGCTGTTTTTT
CASSQARGDANTGELFF
>once|TRBJ2-2|NA|TRBV5-4
TGTGCCAGCAGCTTGGAACCAGCCGGGGAGCTGTTTTTT
CASSLEPAGELFF
>NA|TRBJ2-7|TRBD2|TRBV27
TGTGCCAGCAGTTTATCGATGGGCCGCGGGAGAGTCTACGAGCAGTACTTC
CASSLSMGRGRVYEQYF
>NA|TRBJ1-4|NA|TRBV5-6
TGTGCCAGCAGCCCCCGGGGCGGGGCCACTAATGAAAAACTGTTTTTT
CASSPRGGATNEKLFF
>NA|TRBJ1-2|TRBD1|TRBV29-1
TGCAGCGTTGAACTGTACAGGGGGCAGGGTGGCTACACCTTC
CSVELYRGQGGYTF
>few|TRBJ1-5|TRBD1|TRBV7-9
TGTGCCAGCAGTCCCGGGACAGGGGTTCAGCCCCAGCATTTT
CASSPGTGVQPQHF
>NA|TRBJ2-1|TRBD2|TRBV5-6
TGTGCCAGCAGCTTGGCCTTTGGACTAGCGGGGGATGGTGAGCAGTTCTTC
CASSLAFGLAGDGEQFF
>NA|TRBJ2-1|TRBD2|TRBV5-6
TGTGCCAGCAGGGTCGGGACTAGCGGGGGGCTGTTATACAATGAGCAGTTCTTC
CASRVGTSGGLLYNEQFF
>few|TRBJ2-7|NA|TRBV5-1
TGCGCCAGCGGTCGGGAGCAAGACGAGCAGTACTTC
CASGREQDEQYF
>few|TRBJ1-1|TRBD1|TRBV5-4
TGTGCCAGCAGCCCCTGGACAGGGGGCGCGACTGAAGCTTTCTTT
CASSPWTGGATEAFF
>NA|TRBJ2-1|NA|TRBV6-5
TGTGCCAGCAGCACCGGGACAAGAACCTACAATGAGCAGTTCTTC
CASSTGTRTYNEQFF
>NA|TRBJ1-1|TRBD1|TRBV18
TGTGCCAGCTCAACTGGACAGGGAATCCCGTTCACTGAAGCTTTCTTT
CASSTGQGIPFTEAFF
>NA|TRBJ2-3|TRBD2|TRBV6-1
TGTGCCAGCAGTGAAGATCTAGCGGCGGATACGCAGTATTTT
CASSEDLAADTQYF
>few|TRBJ2-1|TRBD2|TRBV5-4
TGTGCCAGCAGCTGGGGGACTAGCGGGCAGCAGTTCTTC
CASSWGTSGQQFF
>NA|TRBJ1-4|NA|TRBV19
TGTGCCAGTAGTTCTGGAGCGGATGAAAAACTGTTTTTT
CASSSGADEKLFF
>NA|TRBJ1-1|NA|TRBV2
TGTGCCAGCAGTGTTCAGGTATTTGGCACTGAAGCTTTCTTT
CASSVQVFGTEAFF
>NA|TRBJ2-3|TRBD2|TRBV27
TGTGCCAGCAGTTTAGCAGGGGCGGAACTAGCGGGAGGGGATACGCAGTATTTT
CASSLAGAELAGGDTQYF
>NA|TRBJ2-2|TRBD1|TRBV5-1
TGCGCCAGCCACCGGACAGGGTCGACCGGGGAGCTGTTTTTT
CASHRTGSTGELFF
>NA|TRBJ2-6|NA|TRBV7-2
TGTGCCAGCAGCTCAGGCCCGTCTGGGGCCAACGTCCTGACTTTC
CASSSGPSGANVLTF
>NA|TRBJ2-7|NA|TRBV5-6
TGTGCCAGCAGCTTGCAAGGGAGAGCCTACGAGCAGTACTTC
CASSLQGRAYEQYF
>few|TRBJ2-7|TRBD1|TRBV7-6
TGTGCCAGCAGCTTGGGACAGGGGAACGAGCAGTACTTC
CASSLGQGNEQYF
>NA|TRBJ1-5|NA|TRBV25-1
TGTGCCAGCAGTGAACCTGGCAATCAGCCCCAGCATTTT
CASSEPGNQPQHF
>NA|TRBJ2-7|TRBD1|TRBV7-9
TGTGCCAGCAGCCAAGACGACAGGGGCGCCTACGAGCAGTACTTC
CASSQDDRGAYEQYF
>few|TRBJ2-1|TRBD2|TRBV5-1
TGCGCCAGCAGCTCCCAACTAGCGGGGGGGCGGCAGTTCTTC
CASSSQLAGGRQFF
>once|TRBJ1-1|NA|TRBV7-9
TGTGCCAGCAGCGTGCCGCCAGGTGCTGAAGCTTTCTTT
CASSVPPGAEAFF
>NA|TRBJ2-3|TRBD2|TRBV19
TGTGCCAGTAGACTAGCGGCTAGCACAGATACGCAGTATTTT
CASRLAASTDTQYF
>NA|TRBJ2-3|NA|TRBV19
TGTGCCAGTAGTTTTACTACAGATACGCAGTATTTT
CASSFTTDTQYF
>few|TRBJ2-7|NA|TRBV2
TGTGCCAGCAGTGATCCTAGAGGGAAGGACGAGCAGTACTTC
CASSDPRGKDEQYF
>NA|TRBJ2-7|TRBD1|TRBV19
TGTGCCAGTAGTGCCGGGGACAGGGTCGACGAGCAGTACTTC
CASSAGDRVDEQYF
>NA|TRBJ2-3|TRBD1|TRBV5-1
TGCGCCAGCAGCTCCCAGGGGGCCGGCACAGATACGCAGTATTTT
CASSSQGAGTDTQYF
>NA|TRBJ2-3|NA|TRBV5-8
TGTGCCAGCAGCTTGGTTGGGCCAGATACGCAGTATTTT
CASSLVGPDTQYF
>once|TRBJ1-6|NA|TRBV27
TGTGCCAGCAGTTTGAGTTTCGGGGTAACTTCACCCCTCCACTTT
CASSLSFGVTSPLHF